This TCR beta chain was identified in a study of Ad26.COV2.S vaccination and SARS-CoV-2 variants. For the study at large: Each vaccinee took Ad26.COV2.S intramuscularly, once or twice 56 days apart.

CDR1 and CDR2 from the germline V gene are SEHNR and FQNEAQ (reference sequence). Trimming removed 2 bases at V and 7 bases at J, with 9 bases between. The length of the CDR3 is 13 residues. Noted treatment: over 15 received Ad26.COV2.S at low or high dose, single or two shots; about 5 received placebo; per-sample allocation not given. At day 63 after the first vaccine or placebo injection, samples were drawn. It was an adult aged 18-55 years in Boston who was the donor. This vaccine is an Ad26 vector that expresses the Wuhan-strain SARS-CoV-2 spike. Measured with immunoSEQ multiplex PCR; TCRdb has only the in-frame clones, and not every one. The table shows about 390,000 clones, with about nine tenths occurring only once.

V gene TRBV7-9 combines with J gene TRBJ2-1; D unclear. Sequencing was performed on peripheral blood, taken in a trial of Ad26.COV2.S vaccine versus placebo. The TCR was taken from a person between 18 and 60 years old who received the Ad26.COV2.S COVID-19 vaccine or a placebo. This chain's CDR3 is CASSLLTLNEQFF. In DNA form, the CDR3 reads TGTGCCAGCAGCTTACTGACGTTGAATGAGCAGTTCTTC.